Below, 25 T cell receptor beta chains from the same sample are listed, as sequenced in a study of tumor and adjacent non-tumor tissue in lung cancer. Three rounds of nested PCR, following a modified ARM-PCR protocol, produced the TCRbeta library. TCRdb analysed the multiplex PCR reads with MiXCR anew, one entry per CDR3 protein. Of 90,000 to 110,000 distinct CDR3 sequences in the sample, more than 60% are singletons; the top ten hold about 40%. RNA was extracted from bulk tissue without any cell sorting. The sequenced material came from lung tumor tissue. These receptors were collected from a woman in her fifties or sixties with non-small cell lung cancer.

Regarding this clonotype: A much larger clone lies one base from this, so it may be a read error. V and J are TRBV29-1 and TRBJ1-1; 10 bases map to TRBD1. Germline values: CDR1 SQVTM, CDR2 ANQGSEA. The length of the CDR3 is 11 residues. The CDR3: CIVAGTGVAFF. DNA of the CDR3: TGCATCGTAGCCGGGACAGGGGTAGCTTTCTTT.

The J gene is TRBJ1-6, the V gene TRBV11-2; 8 bases match TRBD1. The germline V gene encodes CDR1 SGHAT and CDR2 FQNNGV. This CDR3 has 15 residues. Losses at the gene ends were 5 bases for V and 17 bases for J; bases not matched to a gene: 17. The CDR3 DNA follows: TGTGCCAGCAGCCGTCAACGACAGGGGCGTTCACCAGTCCACTTT. Amino acid sequence: CASSRQRQGRSPVHF.

As concerns this clonotype: The conserved final phenylalanine or tryptophan is absent from the CDR3, which likely points to a read error. The chain recombines TRBV4-3 with TRBJ2-3; D unresolved. Germline V lookup: CDR1 LGHNA, CDR2 YSLEER. The CDR3 runs 15 residues. The CDR3 sequence: CASNQEGVNTDTQYS. The CDR3 DNA follows: TGCGCCAGCAACCAAGAAGGCGTCAACACAGATACGCAGTATTCT.

The chain links TRBV11-3 to TRBJ2-3; tentative D call: TRBD1 (6 bases). Deletions cut 9 bases from V and 1 base from J, with 20 bases between. The CDR3 is 16 residues long. Per the germline V gene, CDR1 is SGHNT and CDR2 is YENEEA. The CDR3 sequence: CASSPRQKGGTDTQYF. The CDR3 DNA follows: TGTGCCAGTAGCCCCCGCCAGAAGGGGGGCACAGATACGCAGTATTTT. Drawing the rest from reference TRBV11-3 and TRBJ2-3, the complete variable domain is EAGVVQSPRYKIIEKKQPVAFWCNPISGHNTLYWYLQNLGQGPELLIRYENEEAVDDSQLPKDRFSAERLKGVDSTLKIQPAELGDSAVYLCASSPRQKGGTDTQYFGPGTRLTVL.

A note on this clonotype: A junction boundary mismatches the germline segment, possibly from a read error. V and J are TRBV11-2 and TRBJ2-3; D is tentatively TRBD1 or TRBD2 (5 bases each). The CDR3 runs to 15 residues. Germline loops: CDR1 SGHAT, CDR2 FQNNGV. The CDR3 DNA reads as TGTGCCAGAAGCGCAACCGGGACGGCCGCAGATGCGCAGTATTTT. Its translation is CARSATGTAADAQYF.

As concerns this clonotype: The germline gene is not matched at one end of the junction; a read error may be the cause. V gene TRBV20-1 combines with J gene TRBJ2-3, with 7 bases fitting TRBD1. CDR1 DFQATT and CDR2 SNEGSKA come from the germline V gene (reference sequence). This CDR3 is built from 15 residues. CDR3 nucleotide sequence: TGCAGTTCTAGAGCCACAGGGGCCGCGAGATATACGCAGTATTTT. Translating it yields CSSRATGAARYTQYF.

V is TRBV20-1 and J is TRBJ2-1; 7 bases map to TRBD2. CDR1 is DFQATT and CDR2 is SNEGSKA in the germline V gene (reference sequence). The CDR3 consists of 12 residues. Germline trimming cut 8 bases from V and 9 bases from J; bases unmatched to any gene: 10. Written as DNA, the CDR3 is TGCAGTACTGAAGCGGGACTACCTGAGCAGTTCTTC. It encodes CSTEAGLPEQFF.

This chain uses TRBV11-2 with TRBJ1-2, with D uncertain. Germline V lookup: CDR1 SGHAT, CDR2 FQNNGV. This CDR3 has 15 residues. With 5 bases removed from V and 1 base from J, the gap between germline ends came to 14 bases. The CDR3 DNA reads as TGTGCCAGCAGCCCTCGGTCTTCAGATAACTATGGCTACACCTTC. This codes for CASSPRSSDNYGYTF.

Worth noting for this clonotype: A much larger clone lies one base from this, so it may be a read error. The chain has TRBV6-5 and TRBJ2-7; D possibly corresponds to TRBD2 (5 bases). The V gene lost 6 bases and the J gene lost 0 bases, with 15 bases spanning the gap. Germline values: CDR1 MNHEY, CDR2 SVGAGI. The CDR3 covers 15 residues. The CDR3 here is CASRGERLSSYEQYF. CDR3 DNA sequence: TGTGCCAGCAGGGGAGAACGGTTGAGCTCCTACGAGCAGTACTTC.

This chain joins TRBV10-3 and TRBJ2-7, with unresolved D. The CDR3 contains 12 residues. Germline loops: CDR1 ENHRY, CDR2 SYGVKD. V was clipped by 2 bases and J by 2 bases, with 4 bases between them. In DNA form, the CDR3 reads TGTGCCATCAGTGAGGACCCCTACGAGCAGTACTTC. Its protein is CAISEDPYEQYF.

About this clonotype itself: This may stem from a read error, because a much larger clone lies one nucleotide away. The chain employs TRBV6-1 and TRBJ1-5, with D unclear. V lost 2 bases, J lost 5 bases, and 16 bases lay in between. CDR1 is MNHNS, CDR2 SASEGT, per germline. This CDR3 contains 16 residues. For the CDR3, the DNA is TGTGCCAGCAGTGAACGTCCGGAGAGCTCTTATCAGCCCCAGCATTTT. Translated: CASSERPESSYQPQHF.

This clonotype was seen more than once but under ten times. The chain joins TRBV7-9 to TRBJ2-3; D is ambiguous. The CDR3 consists of 12 residues. The V gene lost 2 bases and the J gene lost 3 bases, with 3 bases spanning the gap. The germline V gene has CDR1 SEHNR and CDR2 FQNEAQ (reference sequence). CDR3 in DNA: TGTGCCAGCAGCTTACGAACAGATACGCAGTATTTT. This codes for CASSLRTDTQYF.

In the case of this clonotype: Relative to the germline gene, one junction end is altered; a read error may explain this. The chain recombines TRBV2 with TRBJ1-5; no clear D gene. The V gene's germline CDR1 is SNHLY and CDR2 FYNNEI. The CDR3 loop spans 13 amino acids. This chain's CDR3 is CASSSGSHQPRHF. The DNA of the CDR3 is TGTGCCAGCAGTTCGGGATCCCATCAGCCCCGGCATTTT.

The chain carries TRBV28 and TRBJ1-1; D may be TRBD1 (6 bases). CDR1 is MDHEN and CDR2 is SYDVKM in the germline V gene. V lost 7 bases, J lost 7 bases, and 19 bases lay in between. The CDR3 consists of 14 residues. The CDR3 DNA follows: TGTGCCAGCAATTCTAGGGGGGGGGACGGTGAAGCTTTCTTT. Amino acid sequence: CASNSRGGDGEAFF.

On this clonotype itself: This may be a read error, as it is one base from a much larger clone. This chain connects TRBV6-5 to TRBJ2-1; possible D gene TRBD2, 6 bases. The CDR3 length is 14 residues. Per germline, CDR1 MNHEY and CDR2 SVGAGI. The V and J ends lost 6 bases and 4 bases respectively, with 13 bases between them. DNA of the CDR3: TGTGCCAGCAGCAGGGATGGAGGGTACAATGAGCAGTTCTTC. Translated: CASSRDGGYNEQFF.

A note on this clonotype: A much larger clone lies a single base off, so this may be a read error. This chain links TRBV4-3 with TRBJ1-5; D call uncertain. This CDR3 comprises 15 residues. The ends were cut back, 0 bases at V and 6 bases at J, with 12 bases in the middle. Germline assignment: CDR1 LGHNA and CDR2 YSLEER. The CDR3, as DNA: TGCGCCAGCAGCCAAGATAGAACGGTGGTTCAGCCCCAGCATTTT. It translates to CASSQDRTVVQPQHF.

Concerning this clonotype: A read error may account for a junction end that differs from germline. The chain carries TRBV6-4 and TRBJ2-1, with TRBD2 matching 11 bases. This CDR3 has 15 amino acids. The germline CDR1 and CDR2 sequences are MRHNA and SNTAGT. The CDR3 region has the DNA TGTGTCAGCAGTGCTAGCGGGGGGACTTACAATGAGCAGTTCTTC. As protein: CVSSASGGTYNEQFF.

In the case of this clonotype: Being one base from a much bigger clone, this may be a read error. This sequence joins TRBV12-3 or TRBV12-4 and TRBJ1-2, with TRBD1 matching 8 bases. Trimming at V came to 6 bases and at J to 7 bases, leaving 7 bases not matched to a gene. The CDR3 sequence is 13 residues long. The CDR3 is CASRLQGDRGYTF. The CDR3 bases are TGTGCCAGCAGATTACAGGGGGATCGTGGCTACACCTTC.

The table lists this clonotype with a count of one. A single base separates this from a much larger clone, so it may be a read error. The chain couples TRBV6-6 to TRBJ1-4, with 7 bases lining up with TRBD1. The germline gives CDR1 MNHNY, CDR2 SVGAGI (reference sequence). This CDR3 has 15 residues. CDR3 in DNA: TGTGTCAGCAGAGATGGGGACAGAGCTAATGAAAAACTGTTTTTT. Amino acid sequence: CVSRDGDRANEKLFF.

As concerns this clonotype: A read error is likely, as this CDR3 ends without the conserved phenylalanine or tryptophan. The J gene is TRBJ2-1, the V gene TRBV6-5; D is undetermined. The length of the CDR3 is 15 residues. The germline V and J ends were trimmed by 2 bases and 7 bases, with 15 bases remaining between them. Germline V gene sequence: CDR1 MNHEY, CDR2 SVGAGI. Written as DNA, the CDR3 is TGTGCCAGCAGTTACGTGGTTAGGTCTGAAAATGAGCAGTTCTCA. It is translated as CASSYVVRSENEQFS.

The chain combines TRBV2 with TRBJ2-3; D possibly corresponds to TRBD2 (5 bases). The length of the CDR3 is 16 residues. Between the trimmed V and J ends, which lost 7 bases and 7 bases, there was a span of 24 bases. Germline CDR1 is SNHLY and CDR2 is FYNNEI. As DNA, the CDR3 is TGTGCCAGCACGGGATCAAACTGGACTTCGGCACATACGCAGTATTTT. Amino acid sequence: CASTGSNWTSAHTQYF.

This clonotype was observed at least ten times. CDR3 DNA sequence: TGCAGTGCTCCGGAATTTTCCGCGAATCAGCCCCAGCATTTT. Its translation: CSAPEFSANQPQHF. This chain uses TRBV20-1 with TRBJ1-5; D call uncertain. V dropped 5 bases and J dropped 4 bases, with 15 bases sitting between them. This CDR3 contains 14 residues. CDR1 DFQATT and CDR2 SNEGSKA come from the germline V gene (reference sequence).

With respect to this clonotype: This may come from a read error, since a much larger clone is one base off. The chain couples TRBV6-1 to TRBJ2-7; D gene unclear. CDR3 length: 14 amino acids. The germline gives CDR1 MNHNS, CDR2 SASEGT. CDR3 protein: CAISDWNRPYEQYF. DNA for the CDR3: TGTGCCATCAGTGATTGGAATAGGCCCTACGAGCAGTACTTC.

There are many counts of this clonotype. The chain has TRBV6-2 or TRBV6-3 and TRBJ2-4; the match to TRBD2 covers 7 bases. The junction had 6 bases not matched to a gene; V was cut back by 8 bases and J by 2 bases. The germline V gene encodes CDR1 MNHEY and CDR2 SVGEGT. The CDR3 covers 14 residues. CDR3 nucleotides: TGTGCCAGCCGCGACGGGGGGACCAAAAACATTCAGTACTTC. Its protein is CASRDGGTKNIQYF.

Details on this clonotype: One end of the junction fails to match germline, which may point to a read error. This chain joins TRBV6-5 and TRBJ2-3; D unresolved. Germline CDR1 and CDR2: MNHEY and SVGAGI. The CDR3 sequence is 11 residues long. The CDR3 is CANSSQDRQYF. Written as DNA, the CDR3 is TGTGCCAACAGTTCCCAAGATAGGCAGTATTTT.